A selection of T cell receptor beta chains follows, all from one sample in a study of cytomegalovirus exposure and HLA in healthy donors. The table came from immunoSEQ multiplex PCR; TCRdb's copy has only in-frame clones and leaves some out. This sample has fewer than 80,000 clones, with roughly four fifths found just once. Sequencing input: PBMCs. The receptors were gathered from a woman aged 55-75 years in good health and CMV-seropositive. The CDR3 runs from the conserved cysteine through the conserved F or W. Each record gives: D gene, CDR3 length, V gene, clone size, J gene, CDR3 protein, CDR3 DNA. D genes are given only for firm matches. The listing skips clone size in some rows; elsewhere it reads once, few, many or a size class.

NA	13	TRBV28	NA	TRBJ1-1	CASSSPGITEAFF	TGTGCCAGCAGTTCGCCGGGTATAACTGAAGCTTTCTTT
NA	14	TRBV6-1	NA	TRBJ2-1	CANRDITLYNEQFF	TGTGCCAACCGGGACATTACTTTGTACAATGAGCAGTTCTTC
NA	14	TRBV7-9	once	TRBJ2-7	CASSKTGRTYEQYF	TGTGCCAGCAGTAAGACAGGCCGCACCTACGAGCAGTACTTC
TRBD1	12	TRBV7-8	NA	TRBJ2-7	CASSPDRDEQYF	TGTGCCAGCAGCCCGGACAGGGACGAGCAGTACTTC
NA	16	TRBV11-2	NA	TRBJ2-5	CASSPPGGPHQETQYF	TGTGCCAGCAGCCCTCCAGGGGGGCCACACCAAGAGACCCAGTACTTC
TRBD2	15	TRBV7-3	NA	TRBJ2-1	CASSLWGGSYNEQFF	TGTGCCAGCAGCTTATGGGGGGGGTCCTACAATGAGCAGTTCTTC
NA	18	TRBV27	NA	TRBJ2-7	CASSLYVDQGRENYEQYF	TGTGCCAGCAGTTTATACGTTGACCAGGGGAGAGAAAACTACGAGCAGTACTTC
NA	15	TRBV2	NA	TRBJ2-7	CASRADYSGTYEQYF	TGTGCCAGCAGGGCAGACTATAGCGGAACCTACGAGCAGTACTTC
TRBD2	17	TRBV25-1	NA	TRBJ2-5	CASSATSGRAGRETQYF	TGTGCCAGCAGTGCGACTAGCGGGAGGGCCGGGAGAGAGACCCAGTACTTC
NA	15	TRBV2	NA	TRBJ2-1	CASRETRSPNNEQFF	TGTGCCAGCAGGGAGACTAGGTCTCCTAACAATGAGCAGTTCTTC
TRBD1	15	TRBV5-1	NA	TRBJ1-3	CASSLGGGAGNTIYF	TGCGCCAGCAGCTTGGGAGGGGGCGCCGGAAACACCATATATTTT
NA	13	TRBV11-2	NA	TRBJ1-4	CASSFGGYEKLFF	TGTGCCAGCAGCTTCGGGGGGTATGAAAAACTGTTTTTT
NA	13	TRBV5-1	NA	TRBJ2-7	CASSFSVSYEQYF	TGCGCCAGCAGCTTTAGCGTCTCCTACGAGCAGTACTTC
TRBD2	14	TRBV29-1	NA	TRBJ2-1	CSVSRLAGVNEQFF	TGCAGCGTTTCACGACTAGCGGGGGTCAATGAGCAGTTCTTC
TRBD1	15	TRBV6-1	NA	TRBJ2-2	CASSERGRRAGELFF	TGTGCCAGCAGTGAAAGGGGGCGCCGGGCCGGGGAGCTGTTTTTT
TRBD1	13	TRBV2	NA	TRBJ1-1	CASSSLRDSEAFF	TGTGCCAGCAGTAGCCTCCGGGACAGTGAAGCTTTCTTT
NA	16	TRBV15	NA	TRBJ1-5	CATSSWGRGGDQPQHF	TGTGCCACCAGCTCCTGGGGGCGGGGGGGGGATCAGCCCCAGCATTTT
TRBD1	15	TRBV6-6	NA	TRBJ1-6	CASSYSAQGGSPLHF	TGTGCCAGCAGTTACTCTGCACAGGGGGGATCACCCCTCCACTTT
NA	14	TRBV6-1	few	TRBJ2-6	CASSQGFGANVLTF	TGTGCCAGCAGTCAGGGGTTTGGGGCCAACGTCCTGACTTTC
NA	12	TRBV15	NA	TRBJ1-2	CATSPLGYGYTF	TGTGCCACCAGCCCCCTCGGTTATGGCTACACCTTC
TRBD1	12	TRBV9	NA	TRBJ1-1	CASSPTGSEAFF	TGTGCCAGCAGCCCGACAGGGTCTGAAGCTTTCTTT
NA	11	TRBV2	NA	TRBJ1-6	CASKRGTPLHF	TGTGCCAGCAAGAGAGGGACACCCCTCCACTTT
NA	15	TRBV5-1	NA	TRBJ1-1	CASSLASGGSTEAFF	TGCGCCAGCAGCTTGGCCTCCGGGGGTAGCACTGAAGCTTTCTTT
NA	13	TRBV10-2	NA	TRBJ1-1	CASTRGMNTEAFF	TGCGCCAGTACCAGGGGCATGAACACTGAAGCTTTCTTT
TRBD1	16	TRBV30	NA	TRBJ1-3	CAWSHTGGASGNTIYF	TGTGCCTGGAGTCACACAGGGGGCGCCTCTGGAAACACCATATATTTT
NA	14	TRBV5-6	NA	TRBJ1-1	CASSLAGGNTEAFF	TGTGCCAGCAGCTTGGCGGGGGGGAACACTGAAGCTTTCTTT
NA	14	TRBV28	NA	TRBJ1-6	CASTTGSYNSPLHF	TGTGCCAGCACAACAGGGTCCTATAATTCACCCCTCCACTTT
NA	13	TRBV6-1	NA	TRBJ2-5	CASSEGARETQYF	TGTGCCAGCAGTGAGGGGGCCAGAGAGACCCAGTACTTC